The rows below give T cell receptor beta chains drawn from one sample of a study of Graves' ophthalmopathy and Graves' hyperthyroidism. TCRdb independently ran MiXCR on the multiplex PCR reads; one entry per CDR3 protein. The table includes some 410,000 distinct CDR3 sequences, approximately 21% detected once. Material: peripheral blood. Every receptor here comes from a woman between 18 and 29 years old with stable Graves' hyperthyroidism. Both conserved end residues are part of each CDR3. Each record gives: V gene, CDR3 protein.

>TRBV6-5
CASSYIYQPQHF
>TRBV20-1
CSARDPKDRGHSNQPQHF
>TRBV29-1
CSVVDRGRSYEQYF
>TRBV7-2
CASSPRWANYGYTF
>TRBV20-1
CSASISNQPQHF
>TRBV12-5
CASGPDKGVRDGYTF
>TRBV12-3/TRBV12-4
CASSLTGTPYEQYF
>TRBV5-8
CASSLAPTSDEQYF
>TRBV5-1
CASSLVVMTGELFF
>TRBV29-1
CSVRDREPNYGYTF
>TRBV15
CATSRIGTYEQYF
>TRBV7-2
CASSLGATSYSGELFF
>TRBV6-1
CASSEAGRVGANVLTF
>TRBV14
CASSPYPLADSYEQYF
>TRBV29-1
CSVEDRQGSSYEQYF
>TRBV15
CATSGGANTEAFF
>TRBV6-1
CASSALDQPQHF
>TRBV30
CAWSDGVSYEQYF
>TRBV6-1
CASSEQVPSPLHF
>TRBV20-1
CSARDLGEQGAYEQYF
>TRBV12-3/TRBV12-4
CASSPAGGGGYTF
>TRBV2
CASSPPSGREETQYF
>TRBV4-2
CASSARPRTGGGGNQPQHF
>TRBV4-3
CASSYLVGAYEQYF
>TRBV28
CASSEPGQGARNSPLHF
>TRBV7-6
CASSLGSGGTEAFF
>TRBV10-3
CAISDTLQSYTGYTF
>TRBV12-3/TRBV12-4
CASSPLRGGTEAFF
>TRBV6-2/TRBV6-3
CASTQGPGSSYEQYF
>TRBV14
CASSQEWKPTWRRNTEAFF
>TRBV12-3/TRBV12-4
CASSLEGARNSPLHF
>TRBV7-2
CASRPRDPSYEQYF
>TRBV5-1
CASSLAISGGSYEQYF
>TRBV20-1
CSARSTGLGPYEQYF
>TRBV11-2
CASSLTGTYGYTF
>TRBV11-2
CASRPGTRVTGELFF
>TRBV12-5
CASGLVSPQYEQYF
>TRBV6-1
CASRRGGPGNTIYF
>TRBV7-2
CASSFTGGARETQYF
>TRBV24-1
CATSARDYFLKETQYF
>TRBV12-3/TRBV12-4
CASSGLPDRTSGANVLTF
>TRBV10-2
CASRPPGASDEQYF
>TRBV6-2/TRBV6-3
CASRVAGEGGANVLTF
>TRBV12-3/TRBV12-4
CASSVRDRVWTGELFF
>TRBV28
CASSFPLAGGSSSYEQYF
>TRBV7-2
CASSQYLAGGGELFF
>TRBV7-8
CASRRTLTSEQYF